A single sample gave rise to the 30 T cell receptor beta chains below, sequenced in a study of T cell responses to AZD1222 COVID-19 vaccine. Generated by immunoSEQ multiplex PCR, the TCRdb table keeps only in-frame clones and is missing some. The sample yields more than 85,000 clones, approximately 86% seen once. Material: peripheral blood, obtained on day 0 of MenACWY control vaccination. The receptor source for this set is an adult in good health.

This clone was detected once. This rearrangement joins TRBV7-6 to TRBJ1-1; 7 positions match TRBD1. V gave up 4 bases and J gave up 1 base; unmatched junction bases: 9. In germline, CDR1 is SGHVS, CDR2 FNYEAQ. The CDR3 covers 16 residues. The DNA of the CDR3 is TGTGCCAGCAGCTCCGCCTACCGGGACAGGAACACTGAAGCTTTCTTT. As protein: CASSSAYRDRNTEAFF.

A single count supports this clone. In DNA form, the CDR3 reads TGTGCCAGCGGGGCCAGTGGCTCCTATAATTCACCCCTCCACTTT. It is translated as CASGASGSYNSPLHF. The chain has TRBV7-2 and TRBJ1-6, with D maybe TRBD1 (5 bases). Germline V CDR1 and CDR2: SGHTA, FQGNSA. The CDR3 runs to 15 residues. Between the trimmed V and J ends, which lost 8 bases and 0 bases, there was a span of 11 bases.

The V call is TRBV18, the J call TRBJ1-1; tentative D call: TRBD1 (5 bases). Germline V CDR1 and CDR2: KGHSH, LQKENI. This CDR3 region has 13 residues. V lost 2 bases, J lost 6 bases, and 10 bases lay in between. CDR3 sequence: CASSPTGLSEAFF. CDR3 sequence (DNA): TGTGCCAGCTCACCAACGGGACTCTCTGAAGCTTTCTTT.

The V call is TRBV11-3, the J call TRBJ1-5, with D tentatively TRBD1 (5 bases). The CDR3 loop spans 16 amino acids. The germline gives CDR1 SGHNT, CDR2 YENEEA. The V end was cut by 2 bases, the J end by 1 base, with 12 bases between. The CDR3 region has the DNA TGTGCCAGCAGCTTATGGGGGTTATGGAGCAATCAGCCCCAGCATTTT. Its translation: CASSLWGLWSNQPQHF.

The chain couples TRBV11-2 to TRBJ1-2; the D gene is possibly TRBD1 (6 bases). The CDR3 loop spans 15 amino acids. The germline gives CDR1 SGHAT, CDR2 FQNNGV. V lost 3 bases, J lost 4 bases, and 15 bases lay in between. CDR3 DNA: TGTGCCAGCAGCTTCCGGGCGGACAGCGCCTATGGCTACACCTTC. It codes for CASSFRADSAYGYTF. Full variable domain (rest looked up from reference TRBV11-2 and TRBJ1-2): EAGVAQSPRYKIIEKRQSVAFWCNPISGHATLYWYQQILGQGPKLLIQFQNNGVVDDSQLPKDRFSAERLKGVDSTLKIQPAKLEDSAVYLCASSFRADSAYGYTFGSGTRLTVV.

Concerning this clone: At one end the junction does not follow the germline gene, possibly because of a read error. CDR3 loop: CALRLAASTDTQYF. In nucleotides, the CDR3 is TGTGCCCTCAGACTAGCGGCTAGCACAGATACGCAGTATTTT. The chain uses TRBV10-3 and TRBJ2-3; the match to TRBD2 covers 9 bases. Germline V gives CDR1 ENHRY, CDR2 SYGVKD. This CDR3 comprises 14 residues.

The chain uses TRBV5-1 and TRBJ1-1, with D perhaps TRBD1 (5 bases). There are 17 residues in the CDR3. V lost 2 bases and J lost 3, with 20 bases in between. The germline gives CDR1 SGHRS, CDR2 YFSETQ. CDR3 protein: CASSLGAGASGDTEAFF. As DNA, the CDR3 is TGCGCCAGCAGCTTAGGGGCAGGCGCATCGGGGGACACTGAAGCTTTCTTT.

The chain combines TRBV6-5 with TRBJ1-1; 7 nucleotides line up with TRBD1. The V gene end was trimmed by 10 bases and the J gene end by 1 base; junction bases not matched to a gene: 6. This CDR3 spans 13 amino acids. The germline CDR1 and CDR2 sequences are MNHEY and SVGAGI. CDR3 protein: CAIGTEKNTEAFF. The CDR3 nucleotides read TGTGCCATCGGGACAGAGAAGAACACTGAAGCTTTCTTT.

This clone was observed a single time. The chain links TRBV9 to TRBJ2-3; tentative D call: TRBD1 (6 bases). Germline V lookup: CDR1 SGDLS, CDR2 YYNGEE. Trimming shortened V by 5 bases and J by 4 bases, and 11 bases separated the two germline ends. The length of the CDR3 is 13 residues. CDR3 loop: CASSRTVPDTQYF. The CDR3 nucleotides are TGTGCCAGCAGTCGGACAGTCCCAGATACGCAGTATTTT.

The rearrangement links TRBV10-3 to TRBJ2-2; TRBD2 might be the D (5 bases). This CDR3 has 13 residues. Germline CDR1 is ENHRY and CDR2 is SYGVKD. Between the trimmed V and J ends, which lost 6 bases and 7 bases, there was a span of 12 bases. The CDR3 region is CAIREEHGGELFF. DNA for the CDR3: TGTGCCATCAGGGAGGAACACGGCGGGGAGCTGTTTTTT.

J is TRBJ2-7 and V is TRBV5-1; possibly TRBD1 for D (6 bases). Germline V gene lookup returns CDR1 SGHRS and CDR2 YFSETQ. The CDR3 sequence is 14 residues long. Trimming removed 3 bases at V and 6 bases at J, with 16 bases between. CDR3 DNA sequence: TGCGCCAGCAGCTCCACAGGGAGCTCCGGCGAGCAGTACTTC. Residues: CASSSTGSSGEQYF.

This chain connects TRBV18 to TRBJ1-6; D gene uncertain. V was trimmed by 6 bases and J by 11 bases, leaving 17 bases between them. Germline V gene sequence: CDR1 KGHSH, CDR2 LQKENI. The CDR3 is 14 amino acids. The CDR3 spells CASSPGSETPPLHF. CDR3 DNA sequence: TGTGCCAGCTCCCCGGGGTCTGAAACGCCACCCCTCCACTTT.

DNA of the CDR3: TGTGCCAGTAGTACGACAGGGGGGAAAGGCACTGAAGCTTTCTTT. Residues: CASSTTGGKGTEAFF. This chain uses TRBV19 with TRBJ1-1; 9 positions agree with TRBD1. There are 15 residues in the CDR3. The germline gives CDR1 LNHDA, CDR2 SQIVND (reference sequence). The V gene end was trimmed by 4 bases and the J gene end by 4 bases; junction bases not matched to a gene: 7.

The chain recombines TRBV24-1 with TRBJ2-2; 10 bases match TRBD2. Looked up from germline, CDR1 is KGHDR and CDR2 is SFDVKD. The CDR3 is made up of 17 amino acids. The V gene end was trimmed by 0 bases and the J gene end by 9 bases; junction bases not matched to a gene: 9. CDR3 nucleotides: TGTGCCACCAGTGATTTGGCAACTAGCGGGAATAGTTGGGAGCTGTTTTTT. Amino acid sequence: CATSDLATSGNSWELFF.

This chain connects TRBV28 to TRBJ2-7; D perhaps matches TRBD2 (5 bases). Germline values: CDR1 MDHEN, CDR2 SYDVKM. The CDR3 contains 15 residues. The V gene lost 5 bases and the J gene lost 1 base, with 15 bases spanning the gap. The CDR3 DNA reads as TGTGCCAGCAGTCCCCCCGTGAGGGAATCCTACGAGCAGTACTTC. This gives the protein CASSPPVRESYEQYF.

This chain links TRBV6-2 or TRBV6-3 with TRBJ2-1; a possible D gene is TRBD1 (6 bases). The CDR3 spans 14 residues. V was shortened by 0 bases and J by 7 bases, with 10 bases between the two germline ends. The V gene's germline CDR1 is MNHEY and CDR2 SVGEGT. The CDR3 nucleotides are TGTGCCAGCAGTTACTCGGTCAGGGGTAATGAGCAGTTCTTC. Translating it yields CASSYSVRGNEQFF.

The chain has TRBV7-9 and TRBJ1-4; weak D call: TRBD1 (5 bases). Germline assignment: CDR1 SEHNR and CDR2 FQNEAQ (reference sequence). Trimming removed 5 bases from V and 7 bases from J, with 17 bases in between. The CDR3 covers 15 residues. The CDR3 coding sequence is TGTGCCAGCAGCCCACAGTCGACAGTTAGTGAAAAACTGTTTTTT. Amino acid sequence: CASSPQSTVSEKLFF.

The V call is TRBV4-2, the J call TRBJ1-4; D is perhaps TRBD1 (6 bases). The CDR3 loop spans 15 amino acids. Trimming took 1 base from V and 8 from J, leaving 14 bases between them. CDR1 and CDR2 from the germline V gene are LGHNA and YNFKEQ. CDR3 sequence reads: CASSQGDIKGEKLFF. In DNA form, the CDR3 reads TGTGCCAGCAGCCAAGGGGACATAAAAGGCGAAAAACTGTTTTTT.

The chain joins TRBV19 to TRBJ1-2; D is unclear. Trimming removed 5 bases at V and 4 bases at J, with 8 bases between. CDR1 and CDR2 (germline): LNHDA, SQIVND (reference sequence). There are 12 residues in the CDR3. CDR3: CASSRASYGYTF. In nucleotides, the CDR3 is TGTGCCAGTAGTCGGGCGAGCTATGGCTACACCTTC.

This chain connects TRBV6-5 to TRBJ1-4; possibly TRBD1 for D (6 bases). The CDR3 runs 13 residues. Trimming took off 8 bases at V and 8 bases at J, with 15 bases between the two ends. CDR1 is MNHEY and CDR2 is SVGAGI in the germline V gene. This CDR3 is CASSGGGSEKLFF. In DNA, the CDR3 is TGTGCCAGCTCGGGGGGCGGTTCCGAAAAACTGTTTTTT.

The chain carries TRBV6-1 and TRBJ2-7; D is possibly TRBD2 (6 bases). This CDR3 is 15 amino acids long. Trimming cost V 1 base and J 4 bases, with 14 bases left between them. CDR1 and CDR2 (germline): MNHNS, SASEGT. The CDR3 protein is CASSEVGGLTYEQYF. CDR3 DNA sequence: TGTGCCAGCAGTGAAGTCGGGGGTTTAACTTACGAGCAGTACTTC.

In this sample, this clone turned up once. The chain couples TRBV5-4 to TRBJ2-7; tentatively, D is TRBD2 (6 bases). Germline CDR1 is SGHNT and CDR2 is YYREEE (reference sequence). Trimming shortened V by 7 bases and J by 4 bases, and 21 bases separated the two germline ends. This CDR3 comprises 15 residues. The CDR3 protein is CASGPSGRGDYEQYF. Written as DNA, the CDR3 is TGTGCCAGCGGGCCCAGTGGGCGGGGCGATTACGAGCAGTACTTC.

This sequence joins TRBV4-1 and TRBJ2-1, with a weak D call TRBD1 (6 bases). The CDR3 is 15 residues long. V was clipped by 1 base and J by 3 bases, with 10 bases between them. In germline, CDR1 is MGHRA, CDR2 YSYEKL. CDR3 residues: CASSQVTGFYNEQFF. CDR3 sequence (DNA): TGCGCCAGCAGCCAAGTGACAGGTTTCTACAATGAGCAGTTCTTC.

Written as DNA, the CDR3 is TGTGCCAGCAGACCAGACAGGGGCCAGCCCCAGCATTTT. Residues: CASRPDRGQPQHF. The chain combines TRBV6-5 with TRBJ1-5; 8 bases map to TRBD1. Germline-derived CDR1 and CDR2 are MNHEY and SVGAGI. Trimming at V came to 6 bases and at J to 7 bases, leaving 5 bases not matched to a gene. The CDR3 totals 13 residues.

The rearrangement links TRBV6-4 to TRBJ2-1, with 8 bases that match TRBD2. This CDR3 region has 15 residues. The J segment lost 6 bases and the V segment lost 2 bases, leaving 6 bases of the junction unmatched. Germline V gene lookup returns CDR1 MRHNA and CDR2 SNTAGT. DNA for the CDR3: TGTGCCAGCAGTGACGCCGGGGGGGCTATCAATGAGCAGTTCTTC. It specifies CASSDAGGAINEQFF.

Only one count was recorded for this clone. This chain uses TRBV19 with TRBJ1-4; no clear D. CDR3 length: 14 residues. Germline V lookup: CDR1 LNHDA, CDR2 SQIVND (reference sequence). V was cut by 3 bases and J by 0 bases, with 5 bases left in between. The CDR3 loop is CASSIFATNEKLFF. The DNA for the CDR3 is TGTGCCAGTAGTATCTTCGCAACTAATGAAAAACTGTTTTTT.

This chain connects TRBV9 to TRBJ1-2; the match to TRBD1 covers 9 bases. There are 15 residues in the CDR3. V shed 7 bases and J 1 base; nucleotides not matched to a gene: 8. Germline loops: CDR1 SGDLS, CDR2 YYNGEE. CDR3 sequence: CASQRGGQGNYGYTF. CDR3 bases: TGTGCCAGCCAACGGGGGGGACAGGGTAACTATGGCTACACCTTC.

The rearrangement joins TRBV7-3 to TRBJ2-1; 7 nucleotides agree with TRBD2. J lost 1 base, V lost 2 bases, and 2 bases had no gene match. The CDR3 extends over 15 amino acids. In germline, CDR1 is SGHTA, CDR2 FQGTGA. Written as DNA, the CDR3 is TGTGCCAGCAGCTTAGCGGGAGTATCCTACAATGAGCAGTTCTTC. Its translation is CASSLAGVSYNEQFF.

The chain combines TRBV9 with TRBJ2-7; D is undetermined. Germline V gene sequence: CDR1 SGDLS, CDR2 YYNGEE. The V end was cut by 3 bases, the J end by 6 bases, with 19 bases between. The CDR3 runs 15 residues. CDR3: CASSAPGNSLGEQYF. The CDR3 DNA sequence: TGTGCCAGCAGCGCACCGGGTAATAGCTTAGGCGAGCAGTACTTC.

The chain links TRBV6-5 to TRBJ2-7; TRBD1 agrees at 11 bases. The CDR3 extends over 15 amino acids. The ends lost 4 bases at V and 5 bases at J; junction bases unmatched: 7. The V gene's germline CDR1 is MNHEY and CDR2 SVGAGI. For the CDR3, the DNA is TGTGCCAGCAGTTGGGGGACAGGGGGTGGCCACGAGCAGTACTTC. Translating gives CASSWGTGGGHEQYF.